The next 27 T cell receptor beta chains were all read from a single sample in a study of blood T cells in healthy people across ages. Alongside a J-beta primer mix, a sample-barcoded 5' primer served in a second PCR lasting 7 to 11 cycles. TCRdb passed the 5' RACE reads through MiXCR, listing each CDR3 protein once. The sample has 1.5 million to 2 million distinct CDR3 sequences, around 50% seen once. Input material: blood. The source of these receptors is a middle-aged woman in good health.

This chain links TRBV7-2 with TRBJ2-7; maybe TRBD2 (7 bases). V lost 5 bases to trimming and J lost 7 bases, with 24 bases between them. CDR1 is SGHTA and CDR2 is FQGNSA in the germline V gene. CDR3 length equals 16 residues. The CDR3 loop is CASSPSRGGIYNEQYF. In DNA form, the CDR3 reads TGTGCCAGCAGCCCTTCGAGGGGGGGCATCTACAATGAGCAGTACTTC.

This clonotype was found a few times. The chain links TRBV6-2 or TRBV6-3 to TRBJ2-5; D is perhaps TRBD1 or TRBD2 (5 bases each). Germline CDR1 is MNHEY and CDR2 is SVGEGT. V was shortened by 7 bases and J by 7 bases, with 22 bases between the two germline ends. The CDR3 has 15 amino acids. This chain's CDR3 is CASNLGTFLRGTQYF. The CDR3 region has the DNA TGTGCCAGCAACCTAGGGACGTTTCTCCGTGGGACCCAGTACTTC.

This clonotype has more than one count but fewer than ten. This chain joins TRBV21-1 and TRBJ2-4; the D call of TRBD1 is as the table states it, not checked on the DNA. The DNA end lines up better with TRBJ2-7; the J call may be wrong. TRBV21-1 is designated a pseudogene. The CDR3 sequence is 16 residues long. Here the CDR3 reads CASSYQLGTLLREQYF. DNA for the CDR3: TGTGCCAGCAGCTATCAGCTGGGGACGCTCCTGCGCGAGCAGTACTTC.

This clonotype was seen only a few times. The chain is built from TRBV28 and TRBJ2-7, with 8 bases aligning to TRBD2. J lost 2 bases, V lost 2 bases, and 5 bases had no gene match. Germline V gene data show CDR1 as MDHEN and CDR2 as SYDVKM. The CDR3 covers 15 residues. CDR3 in amino acids: CASSLGRAGAYEQYF. The CDR3 nucleotides are TGTGCCAGCAGTTTAGGGCGAGCGGGGGCCTACGAGCAGTACTTC.

The chain has TRBV21-1 and TRBJ2-6; TRBD1 is taken as the D call from the table, unchecked against the DNA. TRBV21-1 is given as a pseudogene. The CDR3 totals 18 residues. The CDR3 DNA follows: TGTGCCAGCAGCACTTTGACAGGGTTCCCCACTGGGGCCAACGTCCTGACTTTC. Encoded protein: CASSTLTGFPTGANVLTF.

V is TRBV4-3 and J is TRBJ1-5; 8 bases are shared with TRBD1. The CDR3 is 15 residues long. The V and J ends lost 4 bases and 5 bases, in that order; junction bases with no gene match: 7. Germline assignment: CDR1 LGHNA and CDR2 YSLEER. In nucleotides, the CDR3 is TGCGCCAGCAGCCGACGGACAGGGTACGATCAGCCCCAGCATTTT. Protein: CASSRRTGYDQPQHF.

This rearrangement joins TRBV9 to TRBJ2-5, with 14 bases identical to TRBD2. CDR3 length: 16 amino acids. CDR1 is SGDLS, CDR2 YYNGEE, per germline. V was clipped by 4 bases and J by 2 bases; unmatched bases: 4. The CDR3 spells CASSRGLAGDQETQYF. The CDR3 DNA reads TGTGCCAGCAGCCGGGGACTAGCGGGGGATCAAGAGACCCAGTACTTC.

The chain links TRBV28 to TRBJ1-2; 7 positions agree with TRBD1. CDR3 length equals 13 residues. The V gene end was trimmed by 10 bases and the J gene end by 4 bases; junction bases not matched to a gene: 9. The germline V gene has CDR1 MDHEN and CDR2 SYDVKM. This chain's CDR3 is CATVPGQTYGYTF. CDR3 nucleotides: TGTGCCACCGTGCCGGGACAGACCTATGGCTACACCTTC.

This clonotype came up a few times. The chain recombines TRBV25-1 with TRBJ1-4; 7 positions agree with TRBD1. V gave up 10 bases and J gave up 7 bases; unmatched junction bases: 9. Germline lookup yields CDR1 MGHDK and CDR2 SYGVNS. The CDR3 consists of 13 residues. CDR3 coding DNA: TGTGCCATCGGTGACAGGGCGGGTGAAAAACTGTTTTTT. Translated, it gives CAIGDRAGEKLFF.

The chain employs TRBV10-3 and TRBJ1-2; maybe TRBD1 (5 bases). The germline V gene has CDR1 ENHRY and CDR2 SYGVKD. CDR3 length: 15 residues. Trimming took off 2 bases at V and 8 bases at J, with 18 bases between the two ends. The CDR3 spells CAISEPTPGMRGYTF. CDR3 coding DNA: TGTGCCATCAGTGAGCCCACTCCAGGGATGCGGGGCTACACCTTC.

V usage is TRBV18 and J usage is TRBJ2-3; D gene unclear. This CDR3 has 12 residues. CDR1 and CDR2 from the germline V gene are KGHSH and LQKENI. The V end lost 4 bases, the J end lost 6 bases, and 8 bases lay between the germline ends. The DNA for the CDR3 is TGTGCCAGCTCACAACCCATGGATACGCAGTATTTT. Protein: CASSQPMDTQYF.

This clonotype was seen only a few times. The rearrangement links TRBV28 to TRBJ2-4; tentatively, D is TRBD1 (6 bases). Germline values: CDR1 MDHEN, CDR2 SYDVKM. The ends were cut back, 7 bases at V and 2 bases at J, with 15 bases in the middle. The CDR3 contains 15 residues. CDR3 amino acids: CASTEQGVSKNIQYF. DNA of the CDR3: TGTGCCAGCACTGAACAGGGCGTCTCCAAAAACATTCAGTACTTC.

This clonotype was observed at least ten times. This sequence joins TRBV7-2 and TRBJ2-5, with D uncertain. The CDR3 consists of 14 residues. V was shortened by 3 bases and J by 2 bases, with 10 bases between the two germline ends. Germline lookup yields CDR1 SGHTA and CDR2 FQGNSA. The CDR3 nucleotides read TGTGCCAGCAGCTTGACGCGCGTTCAAGAGACCCAGTACTTC. Amino acids: CASSLTRVQETQYF.

This clonotype was seen a few times. J is TRBJ1-2 and V is TRBV4-3; 8 bases fit TRBD1. With V trimmed by 0 bases and J by 8 bases, 11 bases remained unmatched. CDR3 size: 16 residues. Per the germline V gene, CDR1 is LGHNA and CDR2 is YSLEER. CDR3 protein: CASSQEGNRGEGGYTF. The CDR3 region has the DNA TGCGCCAGCAGCCAAGAGGGCAACAGGGGGGAGGGGGGCTACACCTTC.

This clonotype was found a few times. The chain is built from TRBV9 and TRBJ2-1, with a tentative D call TRBD1 (5 bases). Trimming pared 3 bases from V and 7 bases from J, leaving 23 bases between. The CDR3 sequence is 17 residues long. Germline V gene data show CDR1 as SGDLS and CDR2 as YYNGEE. The CDR3 DNA is TGTGCCAGCAGCGCATCAGGGTCTCCTTATGTTACGAATGAGCAGTTCTTC. Its protein is CASSASGSPYVTNEQFF.

The V and J genes are TRBV9 and TRBJ2-3; a weak D match, TRBD2 (5 bases). Trimming pared 6 bases from V and 1 base from J, leaving 15 bases between. Germline loops: CDR1 SGDLS, CDR2 YYNGEE. The CDR3 runs 15 residues. CDR3 sequence: CASTSRDLRTDTQYF. The DNA of the CDR3 is TGTGCCAGCACCAGTCGGGATTTACGCACAGATACGCAGTATTTT.

The chain is built from TRBV9 and TRBJ2-1, with D possibly being TRBD1 or TRBD2 (5 bases each). The J call may be incorrect, as the DNA end agrees better with TRBJ2-7. CDR1 SGDLS and CDR2 YYNGEE come from the germline V gene. The CDR3 extends over 18 amino acids. As DNA, the CDR3 is TGTGCCAGCAGCGTAGCTGTCGGGGCCACGGGCTCCTACAATGAGCAGTACTTC. Translation: CASSVAVGATGSYNEQYF.

Remarks on this clonotype: A read error may produce the germline difference seen at one junction end. The chain employs TRBV7-9 and TRBJ2-4; a weak D match, TRBD2 (6 bases). This CDR3 is 13 amino acids long. Germline CDR1 and CDR2: SEHNR and FQNEAQ (reference sequence). The CDR3 is CVSSFTGENIQYF. For the CDR3, the DNA is TGTGTCAGCAGCTTCACGGGAGAAAACATTCAGTACTTC.

This clonotype was observed many times. The chain links TRBV12-3 or TRBV12-4 to TRBJ2-1; 11 bases map to TRBD1. After removal of 6 bases from V and 5 bases from J, the junction contained 3 bases not matched to a gene. This CDR3 contains 14 residues. The CDR3, as DNA: TGTGCCAGCAGGGGACAGGGGGGAGACAATGAGCAGTTCTTC. Protein: CASRGQGGDNEQFF.

The chain couples TRBV11-2 to TRBJ1-5, with 8 bases matching TRBD1. V trimming: 4 bases; J trimming: 2 bases; junction bases outside the gene matches: 7. Looked up from germline, CDR1 is SGHAT and CDR2 is FQNNGV. The CDR3 is made up of 16 amino acids. This chain's CDR3 is CASSSDRGRGNQPQHF. The CDR3 DNA follows: TGTGCCAGCAGCTCAGACAGGGGCCGAGGCAATCAGCCCCAGCATTTT.

The chain combines TRBV7-2 with TRBJ2-5; 9 nucleotides align to TRBD2. CDR1 and CDR2 from the germline V gene are SGHTA and FQGNSA. Unmatched junction bases numbered 12, after V lost 6 bases and J lost 7 bases. The CDR3 covers 15 residues. This chain's CDR3 is CASRDGTSRPSTQYF. The CDR3 region has the DNA TGTGCCAGCAGAGATGGGACTAGCAGACCTTCGACCCAGTACTTC. Variable domain in full (rest from reference TRBV7-2 and TRBJ2-5): GAGVSQSPSNKVTEKGKDVELRCDPISGHTALYWYRQSLGQGLEFLIYFQGNSAPDKSGLPSDRFSAERTGGSVSTLTIQRTQQEDSAVYLCASRDGTSRPSTQYFGPGTRLLVL.

V is TRBV6-2 or TRBV6-3 and J is TRBJ2-1; 9 bases fit TRBD1. The CDR3 sequence is 14 residues long. Trimming took 2 bases from V and 6 from J; bases not matched to a gene: 2. From germline, CDR1 is MNHEY and CDR2 SVGEGT. The CDR3: CASSYGTGINEQFF. The CDR3 DNA reads as TGTGCCAGCAGTTACGGGACAGGGATCAATGAGCAGTTCTTC.

V usage is TRBV11-1 and J usage is TRBJ1-6; D possibly corresponds to TRBD1 (5 bases). With 5 bases removed from V and 8 bases from J, the gap between germline ends came to 10 bases. The germline CDR1 and CDR2 sequences are SGHAT and FQDESV (reference sequence). The CDR3 covers 13 residues. The CDR3 spells CASSVQGHSPLHF. DNA for the CDR3: TGTGCCAGCAGCGTCCAGGGACATTCACCCCTCCACTTT.

This clonotype was observed many times. A clone one base away is much larger, so this may be a read error. The CDR3 DNA reads TGTGCCAGCAGCTCAGGAGAGGCTGCGAGGGGCTACACCTTC. Its protein product is CASSSGEAARGYTF. The chain recombines TRBV4-2 with TRBJ1-2; no firm D call. Germline V gene lookup returns CDR1 LGHNA and CDR2 YNFKEQ. The CDR3 is 14 residues long. Trimming shortened V by 5 bases and J by 8 bases, and 18 bases separated the two germline ends.

The chain uses TRBV4-3 and TRBJ1-6; D is ambiguous. Trimming took 0 bases from V and 11 from J, leaving 8 bases between them. The germline V gene encodes CDR1 LGHNA and CDR2 YSLEER. The CDR3 has 13 amino acids. CDR3 loop: CASSQDGRAPLHF. CDR3 DNA sequence: TGCGCCAGCAGCCAAGACGGTAGGGCACCCCTCCACTTT.

This chain joins TRBV2 and TRBJ2-4, with a possible D match to TRBD2 (6 bases). Germline CDR1 SNHLY, CDR2 FYNNEI. The V gene lost 8 bases and the J gene lost 0 bases, with 14 bases spanning the gap. The CDR3 sequence is 15 residues long. This chain's CDR3 is CASGGGVVAKNIQYF. As DNA, the CDR3 is TGTGCCAGCGGCGGCGGGGTGGTAGCCAAAAACATTCAGTACTTC.

J is TRBJ2-7 and V is TRBV29-1; the match to TRBD2 covers 7 bases. The CDR3 sequence is 13 residues long. Looked up from germline, CDR1 is SQVTM and CDR2 is ANQGSEA. V shed 3 bases and J 3 bases; nucleotides not matched to a gene: 5. CDR3 in amino acids: CSVDGGTHYEQYF. DNA of the CDR3: TGCAGCGTTGACGGGGGGACGCACTACGAGCAGTACTTC.